This TCR beta chain emerged from a study of T cell repertoires in cytomegalovirus infection. As for the study in general: Public TCR beta signatures indicated both CMV infection and matching HLA type.

TCRdb analysed the reads with MiXCR anew, one entry per CDR3 protein. The table has 150,000 or so distinct CDR3 sequences, 23% seen once. This clonotype was counted many times. Deletions cut 5 bases from V and 0 bases from J, with 11 bases between. CDR3 length: 14 residues. Germline V gives CDR1 SGHTA, CDR2 FQGNSA. The chain recombines TRBV7-2 with TRBJ2-7, with a weak D call TRBD1 (6 bases). The material sequenced was PBMCs. The source is a human donor in good health (CMV status not recorded). Some clones in this sample may be carry-over from other donors' samples. The CDR3 here is CASSTGSASYEQYF. In nucleotides, the CDR3 is TGTGCCAGCAGCACAGGGTCGGCCTCCTACGAGCAGTACTTC. Using reference TRBV7-2 and TRBJ2-7 for the parts outside the CDR3, the full variable domain is GAGVSQSPSNKVTEKGKDVELRCDPISGHTALYWYRQSLGQGLEFLIYFQGNSAPDKSGLPSDRFSAERTGGSVSTLTIQRTQQEDSAVYLCASSTGSASYEQYFGPGTRLTVT.